The source of this T cell receptor beta chain is a study of cytomegalovirus exposure and HLA in healthy donors. The primer mix had 60 Vbeta and 13 Jbeta primers. Repertoires were generated with immunoSEQ multiplex PCR, while TCRdb's copy carries only in-frame clones and drops some. The table has 100,000 to 150,000 clones, more than 80% seen once. Losses at the gene ends were 4 bases for V and 1 base for J; bases not matched to a gene: 4. This CDR3 has 15 residues. Germline-derived CDR1 and CDR2 are SGHNT and YENEEA. Study observations and caveats: In vitro checks showed that a few CMV-associated chains really do target CMV antigens. Per a later analysis, roughly 17,000 TCR beta sequences showed association with HLA alleles at 0.05 false discovery rate. The study designated over 150 TCR beta chains cytomegalovirus-associated.

Turning to this clone: Its antigen remains unknown.

Sequenced input: PBMCs. This chain links TRBV11-3 with TRBJ2-5; 9 nucleotides agree with TRBD1. The receptor comes from a man aged 40-49 years in good health and CMV-seronegative. The CDR3 loop reads CASSSGQGFQETQYF. The CDR3, as DNA: TGTGCCAGCAGCTCCGGACAGGGGTTCCAAGAGACCCAGTACTTC.